The following is a T cell receptor (beta chain) sequence with its context. In this sample, this clonotype turned up a few times. Its antigen target is currently unknown. Within one base of it there is no much larger clone, and no base qualities were kept. Amplification of TCR beta CDR3 regions was carried out from RNA transcripts. For the first round of RT-PCR on the TCR CDR3, the HTBI primer set was used together with the Qiagen OneStep RT-PCR kit. Libraries were constructed in a second round of multiplex PCR, after which size selection and purification were performed. Paired-end sequencing of the libraries was performed with 100 bp reads on an Illumina HiSeq2000. As for how the authors treated the data: SOAPnuke was used to process the raw data, with reads discarded if the reads contained adapters or uncalled bases, had a mean Phred below 15, or lacked an exact constant-primer or identifier match. COPE v1.2.5 was used to merge high-quality paired reads, and clonotypes were defined as unique nucleotide sequences. MiTCR v1.1 was used to align clonotypes to the IMGT TRBV, TRBD and TRBJ reference segments. Analysis was restricted to V-J combinations with a frequency above 0.0001, which covered roughly 99% of repertoires. The TCS score was defined as F50 (clonal expansion) divided by E x V (chaos), with BLOSUM62-based TCRdist calculated between CDR3 peptides within each V-J. Welch's t-statistics and random forest reduced approximately 520 V-J features to some 14, which were used in a naive Bayes classifier (R e1071). The public reads were reanalyzed by TCRdb: fastp trimming at Q25, MiXCR alignment, in-frame beta chains only. Every entry covers one CDR3 protein and lists the most common genes and DNA from its rows. TCRdb's processing, not the authors', yielded these V and J calls. The sample includes about 350,000 distinct CDR3 sequences, with about a sixth observed a single time. The biggest ten clones account for roughly 35% of the sample.

The record originates from a study of T cells in Graves' hyperthyroidism and ophthalmopathy (dated by TCRdb to the late 2010s). The study in broad terms: Peripheral blood samples were taken at initial diagnosis, before any treatment was given. Once sampling was done, hyperthyroidism patients were given methimazole at a starting dose of 30 mg daily, whereas ophthalmopathy patients were given high-dose intravenous methylprednisolone. Whether ophthalmopathy could be predicted prospectively was tested in an independent validation cohort made up of 18 hyperthyroidism patients plus 17 patients who later progressed to ophthalmopathy. The 75 to 100 discovery patients were randomly divided into training and test sets at a 7:3 ratio. Thyroid tissue and blood T-cell repertoires from roughly six Graves' hyperthyroidism patients were also compared in the study. According to the paper, TCR Vbeta CDR3 sequencing was carried out on some 140 peripheral blood samples, which came from some 41 ophthalmopathy, 75 to 80 hyperthyroidism and roughly 17 progressor patients. To identify distinguishing TCR V-J signatures, a discovery cohort of 90 to 100 patients was used, comprising 43 with Graves' ophthalmopathy and roughly 60 with stable Graves' hyperthyroidism. The study at large found these results: Sample size was not statistically predetermined, and investigators were not blinded to group allocation. Most expanded thyroid clonotypes (frequency above 0.001) were also found in blood, which suggests that blood repertoires may mirror thyroid immune responses. During validation, the model predicted progression to ophthalmopathy a median of approximately six months ahead of onset, with almost 71% sensitivity and roughly 75% specificity. A 13 V-J signature model separated ophthalmopathy from stable hyperthyroidism, with 87.88% sensitivity and about 81% specificity in cross-validation and 80%/75% in testing.

The CDR3 sequence holds 13 residues, the cysteine and phenylalanine included. Left in the record is the CDR3 DNA by itself, 39 bases read in frame from the first base. Via the germline V gene (reference sequence), CDR1 is LNHDA and CDR2 SQIVND. V and J are truncated by 5 bases and 8 bases respectively, leaving an intervening sequence of 15 bases. Hyperthyroidism patients were newly diagnosed, with disease duration under 2 months, and aged 18 to 65 years. The study excluded patients with uncontrolled infections, other autoimmune diseases, pregnancy or lactation. Diagnoses were established on the basis of clinical symptoms, serum thyroxine and TRAb, thyroid ultrasound, and orbital computed tomography. Blood from progressor patients was drawn when they were first diagnosed with hyperthyroidism, before any ophthalmopathy symptoms appeared. PBMCs were isolated from about 9.1 ml of fresh peripheral blood by Ficoll-Paque density gradient centrifugation. Progressor patients were first diagnosed with Graves' hyperthyroidism and then developed ophthalmopathy during follow-up. Total RNA was extracted with Trizol reagent, and quality was checked on an Agilent 2100 Bioanalyzer.

The TCR was taken from a woman in her 30s with Graves' hyperthyroidism that later progressed to Graves' ophthalmopathy. The chain employs TRBV19 and TRBJ1-2, with an unclear D gene assignment. Sequencing used blood. The CDR3 loop reads CASSSSTGLGYTF. The nucleotide sequence is given as TGTGCCAGTAGTTCCTCGACGGGGTTGGGCTACACCTTC.